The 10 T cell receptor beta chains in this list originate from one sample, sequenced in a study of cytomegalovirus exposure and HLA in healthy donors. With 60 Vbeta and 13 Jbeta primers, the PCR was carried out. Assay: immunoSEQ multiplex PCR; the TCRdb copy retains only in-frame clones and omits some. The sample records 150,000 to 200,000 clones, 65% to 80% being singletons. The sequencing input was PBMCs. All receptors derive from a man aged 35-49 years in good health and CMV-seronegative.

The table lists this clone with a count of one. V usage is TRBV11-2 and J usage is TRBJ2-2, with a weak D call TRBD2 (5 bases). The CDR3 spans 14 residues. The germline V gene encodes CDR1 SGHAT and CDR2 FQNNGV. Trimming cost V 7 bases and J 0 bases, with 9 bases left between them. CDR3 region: CASTGTANTGELFF. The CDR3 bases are TGTGCCAGCACGGGAACTGCGAACACCGGGGAGCTGTTTTTT.

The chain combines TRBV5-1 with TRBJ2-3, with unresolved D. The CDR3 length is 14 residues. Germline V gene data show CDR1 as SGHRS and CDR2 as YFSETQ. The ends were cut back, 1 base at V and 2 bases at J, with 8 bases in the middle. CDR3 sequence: CASSLSLLTDTQYF. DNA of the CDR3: TGCGCCAGCAGCTTGTCTCTACTCACAGATACGCAGTATTTT. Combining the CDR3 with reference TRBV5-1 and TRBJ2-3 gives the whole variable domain KAGVTQTPRYLIKTRGQQVTLSCSPISGHRSVSWYQQTPGQGLQFLFEYFSETQRNKGNFPGRFSGRQFSNSRSEMNVSTLELGDSALYLCASSLSLLTDTQYFGPGTRLTVL.

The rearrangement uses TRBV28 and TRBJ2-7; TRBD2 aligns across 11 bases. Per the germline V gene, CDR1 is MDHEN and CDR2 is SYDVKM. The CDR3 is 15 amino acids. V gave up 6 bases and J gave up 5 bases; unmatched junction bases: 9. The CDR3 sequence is CASSIAGGEHHEQYF. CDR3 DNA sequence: TGTGCCAGCAGCATAGCGGGAGGGGAACACCACGAGCAGTACTTC. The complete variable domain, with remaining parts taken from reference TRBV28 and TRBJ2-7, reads DVKVTQSSRYLVKRTGEKVFLECVQDMDHENMFWYRQDPGLGLRLIYFSYDVKMKEKGDIPEGYSVSREKKERFSLILESASTNQTSMYLCASSIAGGEHHEQYFGPGTRLTVT.

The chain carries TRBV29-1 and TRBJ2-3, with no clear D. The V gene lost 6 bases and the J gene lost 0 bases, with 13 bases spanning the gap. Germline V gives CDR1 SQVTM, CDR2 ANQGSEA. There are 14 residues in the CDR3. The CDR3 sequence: CSVAPAASTDTQYF. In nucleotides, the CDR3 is TGCAGCGTCGCCCCGGCGGCTAGCACAGATACGCAGTATTTT.

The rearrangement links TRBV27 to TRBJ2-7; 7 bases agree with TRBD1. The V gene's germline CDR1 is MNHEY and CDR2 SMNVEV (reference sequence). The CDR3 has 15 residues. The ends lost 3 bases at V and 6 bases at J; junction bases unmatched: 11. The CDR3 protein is CASSFSGTVGAEQYF. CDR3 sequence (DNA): TGTGCCAGCAGTTTCTCCGGGACAGTAGGGGCCGAGCAGTACTTC.

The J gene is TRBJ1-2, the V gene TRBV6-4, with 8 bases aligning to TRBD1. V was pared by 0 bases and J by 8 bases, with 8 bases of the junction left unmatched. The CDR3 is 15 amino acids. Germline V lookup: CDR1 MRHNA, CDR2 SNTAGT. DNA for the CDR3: TGTGCCAGCAGTGACTCCGGACAGGGAGTAGGGGGCTACACCTTC. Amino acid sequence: CASSDSGQGVGGYTF.

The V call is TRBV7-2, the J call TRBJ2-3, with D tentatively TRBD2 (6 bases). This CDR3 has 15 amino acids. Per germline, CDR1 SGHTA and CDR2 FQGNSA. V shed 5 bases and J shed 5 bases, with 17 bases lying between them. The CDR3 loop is CASSRSGLGGDTQYF. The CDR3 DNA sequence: TGTGCCAGCAGCCGTAGCGGCCTGGGCGGAGATACGCAGTATTTT.

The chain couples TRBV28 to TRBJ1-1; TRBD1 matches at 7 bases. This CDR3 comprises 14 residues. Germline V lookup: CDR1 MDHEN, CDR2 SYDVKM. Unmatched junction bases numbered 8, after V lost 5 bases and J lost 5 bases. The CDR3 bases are TGTGCCAGCAGTATTACAGGGGCAGGGACTGAAGCTTTCTTT. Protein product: CASSITGAGTEAFF.

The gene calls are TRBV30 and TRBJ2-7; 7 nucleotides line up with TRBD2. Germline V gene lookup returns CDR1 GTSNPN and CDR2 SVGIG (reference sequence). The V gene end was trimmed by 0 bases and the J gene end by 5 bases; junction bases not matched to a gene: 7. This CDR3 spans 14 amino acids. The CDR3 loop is CAWSVQAGTNEQYF. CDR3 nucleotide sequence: TGTGCCTGGAGTGTACAAGCGGGAACTAACGAGCAGTACTTC.

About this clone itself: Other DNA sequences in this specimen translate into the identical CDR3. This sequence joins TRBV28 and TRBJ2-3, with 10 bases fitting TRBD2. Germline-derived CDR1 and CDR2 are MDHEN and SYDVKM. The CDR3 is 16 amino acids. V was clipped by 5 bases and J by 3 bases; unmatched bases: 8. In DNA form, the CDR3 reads TGTGCCAGCAGTCCGTCTTTAGCGGGAGGTACAGATACGCAGTATTTT. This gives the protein CASSPSLAGGTDTQYF.